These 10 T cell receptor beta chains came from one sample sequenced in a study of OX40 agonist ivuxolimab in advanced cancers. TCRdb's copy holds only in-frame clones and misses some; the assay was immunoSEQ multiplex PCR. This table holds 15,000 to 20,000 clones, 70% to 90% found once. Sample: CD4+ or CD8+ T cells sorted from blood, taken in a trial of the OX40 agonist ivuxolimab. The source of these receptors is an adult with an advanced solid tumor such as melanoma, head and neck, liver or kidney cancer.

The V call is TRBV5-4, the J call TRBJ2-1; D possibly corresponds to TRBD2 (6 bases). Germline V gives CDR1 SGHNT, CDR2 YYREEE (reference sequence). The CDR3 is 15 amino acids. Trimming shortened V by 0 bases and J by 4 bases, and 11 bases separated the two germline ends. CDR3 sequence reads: CASSLAIGSYNEQFF. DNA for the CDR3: TGTGCCAGCAGCTTGGCCATCGGGAGTTACAATGAGCAGTTCTTC.

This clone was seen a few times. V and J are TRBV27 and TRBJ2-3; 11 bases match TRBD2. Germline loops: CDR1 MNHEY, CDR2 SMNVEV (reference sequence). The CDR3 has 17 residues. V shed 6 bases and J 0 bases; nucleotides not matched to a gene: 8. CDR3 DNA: TGTGCCAGCAGCAGACTAGCGGGACCCTCGAGCACAGATACGCAGTATTTT. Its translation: CASSRLAGPSSTDTQYF.

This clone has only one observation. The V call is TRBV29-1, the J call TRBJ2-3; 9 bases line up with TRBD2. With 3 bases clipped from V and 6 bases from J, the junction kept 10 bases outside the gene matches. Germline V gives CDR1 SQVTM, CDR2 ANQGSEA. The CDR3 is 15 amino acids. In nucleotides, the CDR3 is TGCAGCGTTGAGGGGGGGAGTAGCGGGAGTGATACGCAGTATTTT. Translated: CSVEGGSSGSDTQYF.

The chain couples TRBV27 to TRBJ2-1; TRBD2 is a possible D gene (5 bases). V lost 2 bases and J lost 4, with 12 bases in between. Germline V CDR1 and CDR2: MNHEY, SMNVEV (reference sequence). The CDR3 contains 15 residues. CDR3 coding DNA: TGTGCCAGCAGTTTAACGGCGGACTTTTACAATGAGCAGTTCTTC. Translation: CASSLTADFYNEQFF.

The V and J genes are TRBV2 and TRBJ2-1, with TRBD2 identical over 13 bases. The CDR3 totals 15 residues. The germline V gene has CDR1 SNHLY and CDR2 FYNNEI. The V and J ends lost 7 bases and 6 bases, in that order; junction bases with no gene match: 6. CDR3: CASIRLAGGGNEQFF. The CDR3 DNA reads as TGTGCCAGCATCCGACTAGCGGGAGGTGGCAATGAGCAGTTCTTC.

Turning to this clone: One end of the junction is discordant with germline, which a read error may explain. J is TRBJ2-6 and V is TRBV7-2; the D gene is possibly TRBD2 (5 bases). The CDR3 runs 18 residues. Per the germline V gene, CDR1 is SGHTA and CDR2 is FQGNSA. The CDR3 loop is CASSLAGRRQSRANVLTF. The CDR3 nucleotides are TGTGCCAGCAGCCTAGCAGGCAGACGACAAAGTCGGGCCAACGTCCTGACTTTC. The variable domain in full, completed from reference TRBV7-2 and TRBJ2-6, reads GAGVSQSPSNKVTEKGKDVELRCDPISGHTALYWYRQSLGQGLEFLIYFQGNSAPDKSGLPSDRFSAERTGGSVSTLTIQRTQQEDSAVYLCASSLAGRRQSRANVLTFGAGSRLTVL.

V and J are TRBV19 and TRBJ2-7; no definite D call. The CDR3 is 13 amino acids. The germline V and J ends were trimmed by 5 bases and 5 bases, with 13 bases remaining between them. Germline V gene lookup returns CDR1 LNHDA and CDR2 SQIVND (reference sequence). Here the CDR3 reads CASSGNHVHEQYF. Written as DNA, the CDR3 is TGTGCCAGTAGTGGGAATCATGTCCACGAGCAGTACTTC.

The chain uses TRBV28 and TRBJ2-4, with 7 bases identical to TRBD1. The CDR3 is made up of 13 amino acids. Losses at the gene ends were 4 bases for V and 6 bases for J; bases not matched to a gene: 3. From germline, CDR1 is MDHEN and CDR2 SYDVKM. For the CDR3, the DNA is TGTGCCAGCAGTTCGGGACAGATAAACATTCAGTACTTC. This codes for CASSSGQINIQYF. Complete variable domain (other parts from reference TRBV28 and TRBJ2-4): DVKVTQSSRYLVKRTGEKVFLECVQDMDHENMFWYRQDPGLGLRLIYFSYDVKMKEKGDIPEGYSVSREKKERFSLILESASTNQTSMYLCASSSGQINIQYFGAGTRLSVL.

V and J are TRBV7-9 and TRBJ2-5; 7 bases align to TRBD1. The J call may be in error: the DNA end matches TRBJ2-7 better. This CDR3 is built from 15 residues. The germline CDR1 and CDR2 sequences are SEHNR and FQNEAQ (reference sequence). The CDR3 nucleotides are TGTGCCAGCAGCTTGAGCGTGACAGGGTGGCACGAGCAGTACTTC. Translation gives CASSLSVTGWHEQYF.

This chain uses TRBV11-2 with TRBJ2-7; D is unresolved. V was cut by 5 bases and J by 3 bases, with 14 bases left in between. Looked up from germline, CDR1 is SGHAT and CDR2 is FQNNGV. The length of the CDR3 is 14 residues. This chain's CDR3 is CASSRSTDGYEQYF. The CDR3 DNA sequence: TGTGCCAGCAGCCGATCTACGGACGGCTACGAGCAGTACTTC.